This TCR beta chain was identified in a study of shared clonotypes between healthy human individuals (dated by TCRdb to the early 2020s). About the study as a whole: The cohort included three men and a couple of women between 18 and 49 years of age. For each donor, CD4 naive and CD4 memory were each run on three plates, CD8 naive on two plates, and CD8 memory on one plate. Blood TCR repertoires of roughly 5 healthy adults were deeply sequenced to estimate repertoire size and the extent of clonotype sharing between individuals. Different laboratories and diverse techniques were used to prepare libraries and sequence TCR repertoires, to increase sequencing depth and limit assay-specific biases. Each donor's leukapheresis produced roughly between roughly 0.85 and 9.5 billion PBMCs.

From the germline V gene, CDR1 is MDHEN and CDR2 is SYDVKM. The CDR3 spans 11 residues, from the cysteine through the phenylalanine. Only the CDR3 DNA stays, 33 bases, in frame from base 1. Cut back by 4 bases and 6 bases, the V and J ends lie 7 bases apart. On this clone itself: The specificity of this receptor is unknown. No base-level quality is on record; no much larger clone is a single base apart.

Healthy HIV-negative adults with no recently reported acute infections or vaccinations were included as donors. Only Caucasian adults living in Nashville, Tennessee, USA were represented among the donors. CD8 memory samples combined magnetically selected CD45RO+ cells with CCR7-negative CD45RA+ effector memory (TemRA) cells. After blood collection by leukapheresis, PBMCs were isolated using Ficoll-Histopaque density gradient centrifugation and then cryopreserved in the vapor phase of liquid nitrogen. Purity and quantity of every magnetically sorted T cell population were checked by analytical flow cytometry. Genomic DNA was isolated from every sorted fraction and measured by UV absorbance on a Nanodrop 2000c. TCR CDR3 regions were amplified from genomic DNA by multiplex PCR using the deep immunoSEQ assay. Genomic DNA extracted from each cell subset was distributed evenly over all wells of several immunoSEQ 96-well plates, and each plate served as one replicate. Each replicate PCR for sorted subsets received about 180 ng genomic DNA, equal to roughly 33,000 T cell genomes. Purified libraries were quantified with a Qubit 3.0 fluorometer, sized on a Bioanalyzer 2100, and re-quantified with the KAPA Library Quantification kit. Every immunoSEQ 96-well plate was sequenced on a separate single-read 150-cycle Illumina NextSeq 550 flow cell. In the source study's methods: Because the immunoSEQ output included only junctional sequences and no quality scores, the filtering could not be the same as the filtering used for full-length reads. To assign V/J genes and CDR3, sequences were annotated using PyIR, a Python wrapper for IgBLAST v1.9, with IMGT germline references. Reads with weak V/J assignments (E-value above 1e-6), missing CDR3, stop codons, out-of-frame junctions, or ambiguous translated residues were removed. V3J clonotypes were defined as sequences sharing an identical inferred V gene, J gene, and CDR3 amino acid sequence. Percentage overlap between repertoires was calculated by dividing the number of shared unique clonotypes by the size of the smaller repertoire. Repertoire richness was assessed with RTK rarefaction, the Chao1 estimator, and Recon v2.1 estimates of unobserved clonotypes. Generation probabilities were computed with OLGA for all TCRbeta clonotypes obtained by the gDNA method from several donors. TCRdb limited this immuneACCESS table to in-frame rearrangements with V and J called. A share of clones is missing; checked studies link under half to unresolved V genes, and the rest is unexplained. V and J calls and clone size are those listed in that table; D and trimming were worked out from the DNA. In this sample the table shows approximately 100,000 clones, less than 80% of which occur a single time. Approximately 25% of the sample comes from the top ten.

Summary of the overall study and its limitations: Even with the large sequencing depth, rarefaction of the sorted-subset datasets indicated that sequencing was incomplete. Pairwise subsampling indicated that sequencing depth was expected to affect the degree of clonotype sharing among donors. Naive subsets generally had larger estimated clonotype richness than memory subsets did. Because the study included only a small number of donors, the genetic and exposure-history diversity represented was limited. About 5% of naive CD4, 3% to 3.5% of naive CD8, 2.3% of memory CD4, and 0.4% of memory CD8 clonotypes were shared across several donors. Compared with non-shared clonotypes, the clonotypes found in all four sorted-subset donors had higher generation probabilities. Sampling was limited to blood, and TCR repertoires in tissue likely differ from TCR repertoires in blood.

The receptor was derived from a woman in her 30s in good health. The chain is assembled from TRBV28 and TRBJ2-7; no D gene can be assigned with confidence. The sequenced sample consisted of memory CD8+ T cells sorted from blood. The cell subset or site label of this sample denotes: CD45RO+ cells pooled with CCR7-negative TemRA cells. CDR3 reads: CASSSVSEQYF. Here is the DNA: TGTGCCAGCAGTTCTGTCAGCGAGCAGTACTTC.